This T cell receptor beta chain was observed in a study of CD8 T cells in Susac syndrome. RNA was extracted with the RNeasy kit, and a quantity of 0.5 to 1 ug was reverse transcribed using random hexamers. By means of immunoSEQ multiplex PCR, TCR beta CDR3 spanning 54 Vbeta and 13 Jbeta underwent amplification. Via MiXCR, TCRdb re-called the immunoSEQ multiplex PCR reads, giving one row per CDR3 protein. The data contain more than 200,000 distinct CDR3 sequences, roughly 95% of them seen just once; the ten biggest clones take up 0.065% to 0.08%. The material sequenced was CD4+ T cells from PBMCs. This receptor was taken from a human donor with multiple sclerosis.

CDR3 sequence (DNA): TGCAGTGCTACGCGGGAGGGAGATACGCAGTATTTT. Encoded protein: CSATREGDTQYF. The rearrangement links TRBV20-1 to TRBJ2-3, with 9 bases fitting TRBD2. The ends lost 4 bases at V and 5 bases at J; junction bases unmatched: 1. The CDR3 contains 12 residues. The germline CDR1 and CDR2 sequences are DFQATT and SNEGSKA (reference sequence).